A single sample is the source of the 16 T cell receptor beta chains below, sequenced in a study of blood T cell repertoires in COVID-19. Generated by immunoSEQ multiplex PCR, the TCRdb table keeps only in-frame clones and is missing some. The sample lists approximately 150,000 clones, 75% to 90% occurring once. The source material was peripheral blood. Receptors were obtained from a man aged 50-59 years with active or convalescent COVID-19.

The CDR3 region is CSVARTSLETQYF. The CDR3 DNA reads TGCAGCGTTGCGAGGACTAGCCTGGAGACCCAGTACTTC. This rearrangement joins TRBV29-1 to TRBJ2-5; TRBD2 matches 8 bases. CDR1 is SQVTM, CDR2 ANQGSEA, per germline. After removal of 4 bases from V and 5 bases from J, the junction contained 6 bases not matched to a gene. The CDR3 consists of 13 residues.

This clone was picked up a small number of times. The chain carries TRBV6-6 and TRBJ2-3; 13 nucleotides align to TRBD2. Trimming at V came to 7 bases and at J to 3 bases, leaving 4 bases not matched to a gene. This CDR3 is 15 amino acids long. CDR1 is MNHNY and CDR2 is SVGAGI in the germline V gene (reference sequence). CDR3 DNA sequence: TGTGCCAGCAAACCGGGACTAGCGGGGACAGATACGCAGTATTTT. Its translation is CASKPGLAGTDTQYF.

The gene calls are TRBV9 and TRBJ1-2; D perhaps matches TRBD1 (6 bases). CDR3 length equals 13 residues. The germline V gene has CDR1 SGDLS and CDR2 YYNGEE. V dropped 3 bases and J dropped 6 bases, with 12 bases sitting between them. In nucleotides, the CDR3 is TGTGCCAGCAGCGCCCAGGGGAACCATGGCTACACCTTC. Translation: CASSAQGNHGYTF. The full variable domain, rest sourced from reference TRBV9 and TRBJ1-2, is DSGVTQTPKHLITATGQRVTLRCSPRSGDLSVYWYQQSLDQGLQFLIQYYNGEERAKGNILERFSAQQFPDLHSELNLSSLELGDSALYFCASSAQGNHGYTFGSGTRLTVV.

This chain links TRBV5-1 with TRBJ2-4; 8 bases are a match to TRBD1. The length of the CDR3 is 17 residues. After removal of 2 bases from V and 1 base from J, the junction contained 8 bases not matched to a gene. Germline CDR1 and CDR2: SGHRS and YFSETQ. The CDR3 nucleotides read TGCGCCAGCAGCTTAGACAGGGGTCGGGTGGCCAAAAACATTCAGTACTTC. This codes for CASSLDRGRVAKNIQYF.

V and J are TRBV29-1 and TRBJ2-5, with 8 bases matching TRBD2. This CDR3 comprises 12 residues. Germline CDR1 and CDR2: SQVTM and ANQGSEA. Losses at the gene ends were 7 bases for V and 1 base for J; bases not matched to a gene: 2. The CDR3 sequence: CSAGTSQETQYF. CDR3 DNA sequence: TGCAGCGCGGGGACTAGCCAAGAGACCCAGTACTTC.

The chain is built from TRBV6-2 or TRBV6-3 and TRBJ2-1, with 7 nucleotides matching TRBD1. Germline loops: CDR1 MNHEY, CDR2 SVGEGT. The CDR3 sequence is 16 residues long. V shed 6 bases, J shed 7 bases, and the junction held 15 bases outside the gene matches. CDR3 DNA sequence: TGTGCCAGCAGCCGATCACAGGGGATATTTGCGAATGAGCAGTTCTTC. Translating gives CASSRSQGIFANEQFF.

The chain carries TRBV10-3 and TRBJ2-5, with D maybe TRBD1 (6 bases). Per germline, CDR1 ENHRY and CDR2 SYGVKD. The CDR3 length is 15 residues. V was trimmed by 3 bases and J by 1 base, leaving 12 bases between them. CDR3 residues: CAISDDRKTQETQYF. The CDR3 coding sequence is TGTGCCATCAGTGACGACAGGAAGACCCAAGAGACCCAGTACTTC.

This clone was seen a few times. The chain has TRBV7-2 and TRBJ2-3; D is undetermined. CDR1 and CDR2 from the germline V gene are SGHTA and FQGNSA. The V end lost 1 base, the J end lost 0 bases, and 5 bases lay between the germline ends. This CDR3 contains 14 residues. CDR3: CASSLEHSTDTQYF. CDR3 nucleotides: TGTGCCAGCAGCTTAGAGCATAGCACAGATACGCAGTATTTT.

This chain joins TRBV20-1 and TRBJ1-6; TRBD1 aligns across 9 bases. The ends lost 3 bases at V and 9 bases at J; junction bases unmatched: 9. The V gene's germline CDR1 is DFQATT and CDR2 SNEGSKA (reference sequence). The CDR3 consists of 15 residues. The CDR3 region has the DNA TGCAGTGCTAGTCCGGGACAGGGCAAAGGTTCACCCCTCCACTTT. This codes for CSASPGQGKGSPLHF.

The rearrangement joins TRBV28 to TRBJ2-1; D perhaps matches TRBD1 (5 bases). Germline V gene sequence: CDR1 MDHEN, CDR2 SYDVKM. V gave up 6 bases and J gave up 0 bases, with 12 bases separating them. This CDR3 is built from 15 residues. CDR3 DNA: TGTGCCAGCAGCCGTACAGGAACCTCCTACAATGAGCAGTTCTTC. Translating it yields CASSRTGTSYNEQFF.

The CDR3 here is CAWSRVSTEAFF. The CDR3 DNA reads as TGTGCCTGGAGTCGGGTTTCCACTGAAGCTTTCTTT. The V gene is TRBV30, the J gene TRBJ1-1; D is uncertain. The ends were cut back, 2 bases at V and 4 bases at J, with 8 bases in the middle. The CDR3 totals 12 residues. Germline-derived CDR1 and CDR2 are GTSNPN and SVGIG (reference sequence).

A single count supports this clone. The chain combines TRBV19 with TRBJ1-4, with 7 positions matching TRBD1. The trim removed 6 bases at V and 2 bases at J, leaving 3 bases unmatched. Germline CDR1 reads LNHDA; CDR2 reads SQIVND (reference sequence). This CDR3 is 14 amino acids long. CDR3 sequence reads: CASRTTGTNEKLFF. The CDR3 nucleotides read TGTGCCAGTAGAACGACAGGGACTAATGAAAAACTGTTTTTT.

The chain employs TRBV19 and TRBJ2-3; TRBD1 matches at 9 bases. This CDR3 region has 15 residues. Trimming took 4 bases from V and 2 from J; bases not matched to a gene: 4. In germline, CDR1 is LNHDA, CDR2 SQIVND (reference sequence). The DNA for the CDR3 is TGTGCCAGTAGTACCCCACAGGGGGCCACAGATACGCAGTATTTT. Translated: CASSTPQGATDTQYF.

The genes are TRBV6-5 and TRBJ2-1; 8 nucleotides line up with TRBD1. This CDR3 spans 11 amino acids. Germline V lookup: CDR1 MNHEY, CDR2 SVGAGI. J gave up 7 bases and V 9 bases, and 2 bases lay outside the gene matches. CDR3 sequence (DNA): TGTGCCAGACAGGGGGGAAATGAGCAGTTCTTC. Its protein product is CARQGGNEQFF.

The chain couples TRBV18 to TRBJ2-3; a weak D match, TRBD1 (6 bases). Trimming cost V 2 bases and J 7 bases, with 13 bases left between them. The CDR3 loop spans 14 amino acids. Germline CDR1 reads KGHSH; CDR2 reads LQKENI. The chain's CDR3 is CASSPRDRSYTQYF. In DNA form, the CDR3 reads TGTGCCAGCTCACCAAGAGACAGGAGCTATACGCAGTATTTT.

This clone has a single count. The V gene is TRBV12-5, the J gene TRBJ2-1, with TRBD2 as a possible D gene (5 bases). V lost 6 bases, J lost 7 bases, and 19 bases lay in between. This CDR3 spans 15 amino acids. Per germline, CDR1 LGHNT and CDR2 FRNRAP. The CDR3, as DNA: TGTGCTAGTGGACCAGGACTCCCCTTACTTAATGAGCAGTTCTTC. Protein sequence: CASGPGLPLLNEQFF.